This TCR beta chain emerged from a study of T-cell memory formation after mild COVID-19. Each CDR3 protein is one row after TCRdb ran MiXCR on the 5' RACE reads. The sample holds about 400,000 distinct CDR3 sequences, 20% to 30% seen once. The TCR originated in an adult woman who had mild COVID-19 (a few samples of this study predate the infection). Cell type and time point are not known. The material sequenced was PBMCs or a T cell subset sorted from them (not recorded which).

CDR3 sequence (DNA): TGTGCCAGCAGTCCGGGGGGCCCCCAATACGAGCAGTACTTC. Translating gives CASSPGGPQYEQYF. The genes are TRBV12-3 or TRBV12-4 and TRBJ2-7; D perhaps matches TRBD2 (7 bases). The CDR3 is made up of 14 amino acids. The germline V and J ends were trimmed by 5 bases and 4 bases, with 15 bases remaining between them.